The 25 T cell receptor beta chains below come from one sample, sequenced in a study of T cell changes during pregnancy in multiple sclerosis. The protocol was immunoSEQ multiplex PCR, while the TCRdb copy is restricted to in-frame clones and leaves out a portion. The sample holds roughly 80,000 clones, about 91% seen once. The sequenced sample was peripheral blood, obtained before pregnancy. Receptors originate from a female donor with multiple sclerosis, enrolled in a pregnancy study.

The chain couples TRBV5-1 to TRBJ2-7, with D maybe TRBD1 (5 bases). CDR1 is SGHRS, CDR2 YFSETQ, per germline. V was cut by 0 bases and J by 5 bases, with 9 bases left in between. The CDR3 is 13 residues long. The CDR3 spells CASSLVSGNEQYF. Written as DNA, the CDR3 is TGCGCCAGCAGCTTGGTATCAGGGAACGAGCAGTACTTC.

The chain has TRBV10-3 and TRBJ2-1; no firm D call. The V gene's germline CDR1 is ENHRY and CDR2 SYGVKD. CDR3 length: 16 amino acids. The V end lost 0 bases, the J end lost 3 bases, and 12 bases lay between the germline ends. The CDR3 bases are TGTGCCATCAGTGAGTCAGTGACGGAGATCTACAATGAGCAGTTCTTC. Residues: CAISESVTEIYNEQFF.

J is TRBJ2-1 and V is TRBV27; 9 positions match TRBD2. CDR1 is MNHEY and CDR2 is SMNVEV in the germline V gene (reference sequence). With 2 bases clipped from V and 6 bases from J, the junction kept 5 bases outside the gene matches. The CDR3 consists of 15 residues. CDR3 nucleotide sequence: TGTGCCAGCAGTTTACAGGCGGGAGGGAGCAATGAGCAGTTCTTC. Amino acids: CASSLQAGGSNEQFF.

As concerns this clone: The germline gene is not matched at one end of the junction; a read error may be the cause. The rearrangement joins TRBV15 to TRBJ2-5; 7 nucleotides align to TRBD1. This CDR3 is built from 17 residues. Germline CDR1 is LNHNV and CDR2 is YYDKDF (reference sequence). The CDR3 bases are TGTGCCACCAGCAGAGATACAGGGGCAGCCGGCCAAGGGACCCAGTACTTC. Residues: CATSRDTGAAGQGTQYF.

The V and J genes are TRBV7-9 and TRBJ2-7, with TRBD2 identical over 10 bases. The germline gives CDR1 SEHNR, CDR2 FQNEAQ (reference sequence). V dropped 5 bases and J dropped 3; count of bases not matched to a gene: 10. The CDR3 has 16 amino acids. The chain's CDR3 is CASSQPLAGSDYEQYF. As DNA, the CDR3 is TGTGCCAGCAGCCAACCACTAGCGGGGTCCGACTACGAGCAGTACTTC.

The chain employs TRBV28 and TRBJ1-5; tentatively, D is TRBD1 (5 bases). This CDR3 contains 18 residues. Germline CDR1 and CDR2: MDHEN and SYDVKM. The V end lost 3 bases, the J end lost 0 bases, and 18 bases lay between the germline ends. The DNA for the CDR3 is TGTGCCAGCAGTTTCGGGACCCTGGGGGGAGTTAGCAATCAGCCCCAGCATTTT. It yields the protein CASSFGTLGGVSNQPQHF.

The V gene is TRBV30, the J gene TRBJ2-3; 10 bases line up with TRBD1. CDR1 is GTSNPN, CDR2 SVGIG, per germline (reference sequence). The ends lost 0 bases at V and 5 bases at J; junction bases unmatched: 5. CDR3 size: 15 residues. This chain's CDR3 is CAWSVRTGGKDTQYF. The DNA of the CDR3 is TGTGCCTGGAGTGTACGGACAGGGGGAAAAGATACGCAGTATTTT.

This sequence joins TRBV27 and TRBJ2-1; D is possibly TRBD2 (6 bases). V lost 5 bases and J lost 5, with 13 bases in between. CDR3 size: 14 residues. Germline assignment: CDR1 MNHEY and CDR2 SMNVEV (reference sequence). CDR3 nucleotides: TGTGCCAGCAGTAGAAGCGGAGGGGACAATGAGCAGTTCTTC. This codes for CASSRSGGDNEQFF.

The chain carries TRBV28 and TRBJ2-2, with 8 bases fitting TRBD1. V shed 3 bases and J 4 bases; nucleotides not matched to a gene: 7. This CDR3 has 16 residues. Germline V gene data show CDR1 as MDHEN and CDR2 as SYDVKM. The CDR3 protein is CASSFRDRGSTGELFF. The CDR3 nucleotides are TGTGCCAGCAGTTTCCGAGACAGGGGCTCCACCGGGGAGCTGTTTTTT.

The chain carries TRBV19 and TRBJ2-7; 7 nucleotides agree with TRBD2. Germline values: CDR1 LNHDA, CDR2 SQIVND (reference sequence). J gave up 7 bases and V 3 bases, and 6 bases lay outside the gene matches. The CDR3 totals 13 residues. CDR3 nucleotide sequence: TGTGCCAGTAGTATTTTACTAGCGAGTGAGCAGTACTTC. This encodes CASSILLASEQYF.

The chain joins TRBV18 to TRBJ1-3, with D perhaps matching TRBD1 (5 bases). The V end lost 1 base, the J end lost 0 bases, and 7 bases lay between the germline ends. Germline assignment: CDR1 KGHSH and CDR2 LQKENI. The CDR3 is 15 residues long. CDR3 nucleotide sequence: TGTGCCAGCTCACCACAGGGGCCCTCTGGAAACACCATATATTTT. Its protein product is CASSPQGPSGNTIYF. Looking up the rest from reference TRBV18 and TRBJ1-3 gives the full variable domain: NAGVMQNPRHLVRRRGQEARLRCSPMKGHSHVYWYRQLPEEGLKFMVYLQKENIIDESGMPKERFSAEFPKEGPSILRIQQVVRGDSAAYFCASSPQGPSGNTIYFGEGSWLTVV.

The chain links TRBV2 to TRBJ1-1; D not resolved. V was trimmed by 3 bases and J by 4 bases, leaving 15 bases between them. The CDR3 is 15 residues long. Germline V gene lookup returns CDR1 SNHLY and CDR2 FYNNEI. DNA of the CDR3: TGTGCCAGCAGTGATTCCAGGCTTTCTGGCACTGAAGCTTTCTTT. Translation: CASSDSRLSGTEAFF.

This clone was found once. This chain links TRBV28 with TRBJ2-7; 13 nucleotides line up with TRBD2. Per germline, CDR1 MDHEN and CDR2 SYDVKM. Trimming at V came to 6 bases and at J to 4 bases, leaving 6 bases not matched to a gene. This CDR3 contains 15 residues. The CDR3 nucleotides are TGTGCCAGCAGCGAAGGGACTAGCGGGAAGTACGAGCAGTACTTC. It encodes CASSEGTSGKYEQYF.

V usage is TRBV6-5 and J usage is TRBJ1-1; D unclear. Germline assignment: CDR1 MNHEY and CDR2 SVGAGI. Trimming took 6 bases from V and 1 from J, leaving 12 bases between them. The CDR3 spans 14 residues. CDR3 loop: CASSPWAGNTEAFF. CDR3 in DNA: TGTGCCAGCAGCCCCTGGGCAGGGAACACTGAAGCTTTCTTT.

The chain joins TRBV7-2 to TRBJ1-5, with TRBD1 matching 7 bases. Germline CDR1 is SGHTA and CDR2 is FQGNSA. CDR3 length: 15 amino acids. The V segment lost 0 bases and the J segment 7 bases; nucleotides outside the gene matches: 6. CDR3 sequence: CASSLALGRGQPQHF. DNA of the CDR3: TGTGCCAGCAGCTTAGCGCTTGGCAGGGGGCAGCCCCAGCATTTT.

This chain connects TRBV5-5 to TRBJ2-2; 11 bases are shared with TRBD2. The V gene's germline CDR1 is SGHKS and CDR2 YYEKEE (reference sequence). V trimming: 6 bases; J trimming: 3 bases; junction bases outside the gene matches: 7. The length of the CDR3 is 16 residues. This CDR3 reads CASNGPGLADTGELFF. In DNA, the CDR3 is TGTGCCAGCAATGGACCGGGACTAGCGGACACCGGGGAGCTGTTTTTT.

The gene calls are TRBV9 and TRBJ2-2, with TRBD1 matching 9 bases. CDR3 length equals 17 residues. The V and J ends lost 4 bases and 0 bases, in that order; junction bases with no gene match: 7. Germline assignment: CDR1 SGDLS and CDR2 YYNGEE. CDR3 protein: CASSLQDRGANTGELFF. CDR3 nucleotide sequence: TGTGCCAGCAGCCTACAGGACAGGGGCGCGAACACCGGGGAGCTGTTTTTT.

The CDR3 protein is CASSLFVVSSTDTQYF. The CDR3 DNA is TGTGCCAGCAGTTTATTCGTAGTCTCGAGCACAGATACGCAGTATTTT. This rearrangement joins TRBV6-5 to TRBJ2-3, with D unresolved. The V gene lost 4 bases and the J gene lost 0 bases, with 14 bases spanning the gap. Germline V CDR1 and CDR2: MNHEY, SVGAGI. This CDR3 contains 16 residues.

The chain has TRBV9 and TRBJ2-1; 11 bases are shared with TRBD1. The CDR3 sequence is 14 residues long. Germline-derived CDR1 and CDR2 are SGDLS and YYNGEE. J lost 9 bases, V lost 2 bases, and 4 bases had no gene match. CDR3 sequence (DNA): TGTGCCAGCAGCGTCCGGGACAGGGGGTCTGAGCAGTTCTTC. The encoded protein is CASSVRDRGSEQFF.

Concerning this clone itself: This same CDR3 is encoded by further DNA sequences in the sample. V and J are TRBV6-5 and TRBJ2-7; 7 bases agree with TRBD1. Germline lookup yields CDR1 MNHEY and CDR2 SVGAGI. V shed 6 bases, J shed 4 bases, and the junction held 3 bases outside the gene matches. The CDR3 is made up of 12 amino acids. The CDR3 is CASSLQGYEQYF. The DNA for the CDR3 is TGTGCCAGCAGCTTACAGGGGTACGAGCAGTACTTC.

The chain combines TRBV4-2 with TRBJ1-2, with no clear D. The CDR3 consists of 16 residues. The germline CDR1 and CDR2 sequences are LGHNA and YNFKEQ. The V end lost 0 bases, the J end lost 2 bases, and 13 bases lay between the germline ends. This chain's CDR3 is CASSQDLATGNYGYTF. CDR3 bases: TGTGCCAGCAGCCAAGATCTAGCGACGGGGAACTATGGCTACACCTTC.

The V and J genes are TRBV4-1 and TRBJ2-3; possibly TRBD2 for D (5 bases). The CDR3 extends over 16 amino acids. Germline-derived CDR1 and CDR2 are MGHRA and YSYEKL. With 1 base removed from V and 2 bases from J, the gap between germline ends came to 13 bases. CDR3 DNA: TGCGCCAGCAGCCAAGGAGCGGACCCTCCCACAGATACGCAGTATTTT. It encodes CASSQGADPPTDTQYF.

This sequence joins TRBV2 and TRBJ2-5; 7 nucleotides line up with TRBD1. Per the germline V gene, CDR1 is SNHLY and CDR2 is FYNNEI. The J segment lost 1 base and the V segment lost 1 base, leaving 6 bases of the junction unmatched. The CDR3 consists of 16 residues. The CDR3 protein is CASSEGTGPIQETQYF. The CDR3 DNA follows: TGTGCCAGCAGTGAAGGGACAGGACCGATCCAAGAGACCCAGTACTTC.

V and J are TRBV19 and TRBJ1-2, with 7 bases aligning to TRBD1. This CDR3 spans 16 amino acids. Trimming took 6 bases from V and 0 from J; bases not matched to a gene: 10. The V gene's germline CDR1 is LNHDA and CDR2 SQIVND (reference sequence). CDR3 sequence: CASRERGQTTNYGYTF. The DNA of the CDR3 is TGTGCCAGTAGAGAACGGGGACAGACTACTAACTATGGCTACACCTTC.

V gene TRBV19 combines with J gene TRBJ2-2, with 12 bases that match TRBD2. Germline assignment: CDR1 LNHDA and CDR2 SQIVND (reference sequence). The J segment lost 6 bases and the V segment lost 3 bases, leaving 5 bases of the junction unmatched. The CDR3 totals 16 residues. CDR3 nucleotides: TGTGCCAGTAGTATTCTAGCGGGAGGGCCCGCCGGGGAGCTGTTTTTT. This codes for CASSILAGGPAGELFF.